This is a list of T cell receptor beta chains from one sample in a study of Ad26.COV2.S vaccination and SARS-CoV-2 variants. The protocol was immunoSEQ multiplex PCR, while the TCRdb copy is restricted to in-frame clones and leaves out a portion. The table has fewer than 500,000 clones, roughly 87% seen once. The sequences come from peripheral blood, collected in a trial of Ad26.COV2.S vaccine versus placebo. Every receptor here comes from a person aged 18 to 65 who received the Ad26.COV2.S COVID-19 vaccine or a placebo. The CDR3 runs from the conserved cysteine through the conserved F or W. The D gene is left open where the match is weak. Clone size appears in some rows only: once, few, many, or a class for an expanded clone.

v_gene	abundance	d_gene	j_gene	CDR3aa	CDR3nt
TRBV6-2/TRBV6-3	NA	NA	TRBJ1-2	CASSYSRDKANYGYTF	TGTGCCAGCAGTTACTCGAGAGACAAAGCTAACTATGGCTACACCTTC
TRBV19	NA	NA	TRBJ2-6	CASRYYSGANVLTF	TGTGCCAGTAGGTATTACTCTGGGGCCAACGTCCTGACTTTC
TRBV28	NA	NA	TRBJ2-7	CASSLLGGSYEQYF	TGTGCCAGCAGTTTATTGGGGGGCTCCTACGAGCAGTACTTC
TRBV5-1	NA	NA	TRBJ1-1	CASSFRDGTEAFF	TGCGCCAGCAGCTTCAGGGATGGCACTGAAGCTTTCTTT
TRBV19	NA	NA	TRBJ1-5	CASKEGYQPQHF	TGTGCCAGTAAGGAGGGTTATCAGCCCCAGCATTTT
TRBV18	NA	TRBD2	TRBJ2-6	CASSPTGGASSGANVLTF	TGTGCCAGCTCACCGACGGGAGGCGCGAGCTCTGGGGCCAACGTCCTGACTTTC
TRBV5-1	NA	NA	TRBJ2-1	CASSLELGTYNEQFF	TGCGCCAGCAGCTTGGAACTGGGCACCTACAATGAGCAGTTCTTC
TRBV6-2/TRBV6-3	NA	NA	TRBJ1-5	CASSYGAVRTSQHF	TGTGCCAGCAGTTACGGGGCGGTACGGACGTCCCAGCATTTT
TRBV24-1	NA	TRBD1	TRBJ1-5	CASQEGAAGNQPQHF	TGTGCCTCCCAAGAGGGGGCTGCAGGCAATCAGCCCCAGCATTTT
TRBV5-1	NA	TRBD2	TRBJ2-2	CASSSASGGAPGELFF	TGCGCCAGCAGCTCCGCTAGCGGGGGGGCGCCCGGGGAGCTGTTTTTT
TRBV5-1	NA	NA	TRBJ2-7	CASSLIPGSYEQYF	TGCGCCAGCAGCTTGATTCCTGGTTCCTACGAGCAGTACTTC
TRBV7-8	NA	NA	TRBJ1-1	CASSSGRLNTEAFF	TGTGCCAGCAGCTCGGGACGGTTGAACACTGAAGCTTTCTTT
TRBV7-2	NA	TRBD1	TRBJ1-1	CASSQRTGIVSEAFF	TGTGCCAGCAGCCAACGGACAGGGATCGTGTCTGAAGCTTTCTTT
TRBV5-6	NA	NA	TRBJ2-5	CASSFTGPQETQYF	TGTGCCAGCAGCTTCACAGGGCCCCAAGAGACCCAGTACTTC
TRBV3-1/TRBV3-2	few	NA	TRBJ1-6	CASSQEGSPLHF	TGTGCCAGCAGCCAAGAGGGCTCACCCCTCCACTTT
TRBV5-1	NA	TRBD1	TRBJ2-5	CASSLGSQGWETQYF	TGCGCCAGCAGCTTGGGGTCACAGGGGTGGGAGACCCAGTACTTC
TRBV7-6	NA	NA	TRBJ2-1	CASSYKTPGGANEQFF	TGTGCCAGCAGCTACAAGACCCCTGGGGGGGCCAATGAGCAGTTCTTC
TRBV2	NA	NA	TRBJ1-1	CASTPGGGKTEAFF	TGTGCCAGCACCCCGGGGGGTGGGAAAACTGAAGCTTTCTTT
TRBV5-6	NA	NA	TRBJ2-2	CATQAGAANTGELFF	TGTGCCACCCAAGCAGGCGCAGCGAACACCGGGGAGCTGTTTTTT
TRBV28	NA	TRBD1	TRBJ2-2	CASSPGGTNTGELFF	TGTGCCAGCAGCCCAGGGGGAACGAACACCGGGGAGCTGTTTTTT
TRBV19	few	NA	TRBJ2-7	CASSKGEAFHEQYF	TGTGCCAGTAGTAAGGGTGAGGCATTCCACGAGCAGTACTTC
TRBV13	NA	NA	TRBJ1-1	CASRPIKSRNTEAFF	TGTGCCAGCAGACCTATAAAGTCGCGGAACACTGAAGCTTTCTTT
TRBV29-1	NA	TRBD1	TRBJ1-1	CSVDRTGTEAFF	TGCAGCGTTGATCGGACAGGGACTGAAGCTTTCTTT
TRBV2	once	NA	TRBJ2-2	CASSKDSAGLTGELFF	TGTGCCAGCAGTAAAGACTCCGCGGGTCTCACCGGGGAGCTGTTTTTT
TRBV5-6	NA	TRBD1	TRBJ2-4	CASSLGGQRGIQYF	TGTGCCAGCAGCTTGGGGGGACAGAGAGGCATTCAGTACTTC
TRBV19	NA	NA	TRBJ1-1	CASKGGRVNTEAFF	TGTGCCAGTAAGGGTGGCAGGGTGAACACTGAAGCTTTCTTT
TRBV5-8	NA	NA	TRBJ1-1	CASSYGVDPFF	TGTGCCAGCAGCTACGGCGTGGATCCTTTCTTT
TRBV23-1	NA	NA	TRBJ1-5	CASSQSPRGWGDQPQHF	TGCGCCAGCAGTCAATCACCCAGGGGATGGGGGGATCAGCCCCAGCATTTT
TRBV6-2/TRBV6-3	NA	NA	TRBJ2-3	CASSFTGLIQYF	TGTGCCAGCAGTTTCACCGGACTTATTCAGTATTTT
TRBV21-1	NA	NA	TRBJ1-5	CANRRAPQGNQPQHF	TGTGCCAATCGGCGGGCCCCGCAAGGGAATCAGCCCCAGCATTTT
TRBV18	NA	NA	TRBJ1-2	CASSRTSGSYGYTF	TGTGCCAGCTCACGAACTTCAGGGAGCTATGGCTACACCTTC